Included here is one T cell receptor (beta chain) sequence, with context. Antigen unknown. Trimming left V 7 bases short and J 2 bases short, with 14 bases between. The CDR3 runs to 14 residues. Looked up from germline, CDR1 is MNHNS and CDR2 is SASEGT. This record comes from a study of T cell responses to AZD1222 COVID-19 vaccine. Broader study findings: Females outnumbered males among donors, who were mostly white British; clonal diversity was possibly underestimated. AZD1222 recipients seropositive at baseline numbered only 6 or 7. Two AZD1222 doses significantly raised spike-specific TCR breadth and depth over controls. Epitopes outside B.1.351 and B.1.1.7 mutated regions reportedly drew nearly half of spike TCRs.

Sequencing used immunoSEQ multiplex PCR; TCRdb keeps in-frame clones, though not all of them. The table records around 150,000 clones, 94% of them present only once. This chain uses TRBV6-1 with TRBJ1-1; D remains ambiguous. The TCR was taken from an adult in good health. The material was peripheral blood, obtained on day 0 of AZD1222 vaccination. CDR3 bases: TGTGCCAGCAAAATTACCCAGGAAAACACTGAAGCTTTCTTT. Protein product: CASKITQENTEAFF.